This T cell receptor beta chain was captured in a study of blood T cell repertoires in COVID-19 (TCRdb year 2020). Study-level background: Samples covering the acute and convalescent phases of COVID-19 were provided by collaborators in the United States, Italy and Spain. The prospective study material was composed of cDNA or gDNA derived from T cells, B-cell-depleted T cells, or PBMCs. The dataset comprised deeply sampled blood TCRbeta repertoires from subjects exposed to, actively infected with, or recovered from COVID-19. The repertoires were released in a freely available public database intended as a resource for research on the immune response to SARS-CoV-2. Samples were obtained from the ongoing ImmuneRACE study (first 160 participants) and from over 1,000 subjects provided by 6 global collaborators. The sample metadata nearly always contained a de-identified subject ID, COVID-19 status, age in years and sex. HLA class I and class II types, where available, came from metadata supplied by the sample provider rather than from assay-based typing.

TCRbeta CDR3 regions were amplified from genomic DNA by means of the immunoSEQ Assay, a bias-controlled multiplex PCR. The paper's data handling went like this. Within the assay, amplification of reference gene primers was used to estimate how many nucleated cells each sample contained. Sequence reads were collapsed and filtered to measure the absolute abundance of every unique TCRbeta CDR3 rearrangement. For each sample, productive Simpson clonality was calculated as the square root of Simpson's diversity index over productive rearrangements. The table was pulled from immuneACCESS by TCRdb, which kept in-frame rearrangements only. Such tables lose some clones; where checked, under half of the loss comes from unresolved V genes, and the rest has no known cause. V and J calls and clone size are copied from that table; D and trimming were computed from the DNA. For this sample the table gives about 260,000 clones, of which 88% were detected only once. Around 0.7% of the sample lies in the top ten.

Collaborating institutions collected whole blood in K2EDTA tubes following their own protocols. For TCRbeta analysis, collaborators shipped samples in one of three forms: frozen whole blood, isolated PBMCs, or DNA extracted from either of those sample types. Compared with germline, V lacks 5 bases and J lacks 3 bases; bases without a gene match: 10. The CDR3 holds 16 amino acids from the cysteine to the phenylalanine. Only the CDR3 part of the read is kept: 48 bases, read in frame from the first base. Looking up the germline V gene (reference sequence) yields CDR1 SEHNR and CDR2 FQNEAQ. This clone appeared a single time. Its antigen specificity is not known. The sample holds no much larger clone one base away, and base qualities are not on file. Overall study results and their limits: Clinical and demographic metadata were provided uncurated, with the amount varying by source and participant.

The chain was built from TRBV7-9 and TRBJ2-7, and 10 junctional nucleotides match TRBD2. The sequence was obtained from a human donor in a cohort sampled during active COVID-19. Sequenced: peripheral blood. The CDR3 protein is CASSPPGLAANYEQYF. The nucleotide sequence is TGTGCCAGCAGCCCCCCCGGACTAGCGGCAAACTACGAGCAGTACTTC.